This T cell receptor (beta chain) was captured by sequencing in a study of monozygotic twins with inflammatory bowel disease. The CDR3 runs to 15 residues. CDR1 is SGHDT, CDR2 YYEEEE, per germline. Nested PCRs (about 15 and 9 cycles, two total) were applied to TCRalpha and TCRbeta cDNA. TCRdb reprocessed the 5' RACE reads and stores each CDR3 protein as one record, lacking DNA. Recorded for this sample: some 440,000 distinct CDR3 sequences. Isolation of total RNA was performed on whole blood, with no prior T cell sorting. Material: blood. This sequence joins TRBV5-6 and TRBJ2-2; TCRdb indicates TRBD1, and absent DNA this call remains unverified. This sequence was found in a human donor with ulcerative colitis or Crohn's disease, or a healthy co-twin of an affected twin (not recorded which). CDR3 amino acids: CASRDGLPGTGELFF. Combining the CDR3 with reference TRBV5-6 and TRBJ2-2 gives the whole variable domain DAGVTQSPTHLIKTRGQQVTLRCSPKSGHDTVSWYQQALGQGPQFIFQYYEEEERQRGNFPDRFSGHQFPNYSSELNVNALLLGDSALYLCASRDGLPGTGELFFGEGSRLTVL.